This T cell receptor beta chain was obtained from a study of T cell repertoires in cytomegalovirus infection (dated by TCRdb to between 2018 and 2021). Broadly, across the study: The peptide stimulations were aimed at well-studied HLA-B-restricted epitopes as well as recently identified HLA-C-restricted CMV epitopes, whose presentation resists viral immunomodulation. Because public TCR beta signatures pointed to carriage of CMV infection together with the matching HLA type, the HLA type of each donor mattered for the analysis. The full study reports these points: In both this cohort and an independent roughly 400-donor cohort, the cumulative frequency of public TCR beta family members distinguished carriers of CMV infection plus the relevant HLA type. The ex vivo response was dominated by HLA-C-restricted CMV-specific TCR beta clonotypes, and the single most frequent clonotype in two of eight donors was supplied by these HLA-C-restricted clonotypes.

The sample's treatment or condition label is to be understood as: in vitro stimulation with specific CMV peptide epitopes to enrich CMV-specific T cells. Sequencing was performed on an Illumina HiSeq 1500. TCRdb trimmed public reads at Q25 via fastp, called clones via MiXCR and kept in-frame beta chains. Identical CDR3 proteins give one entry, which carries the most common genes and DNA. This sample holds approximately 730,000 distinct CDR3 sequences; roughly 33% were observed only once. Roughly 18% of the sample is taken by the ten largest. The V end loses 3 bases and the J end loses 5 bases, and a stretch of 15 bases separates them. CDR1 and CDR2 are drawn from the germline V gene: SGHTA, FQGNSA. The cysteine opens and the phenylalanine closes a CDR3 of 15 amino acids. The entry retains the CDR3 DNA only, 45 bases that are in frame from base 1. Worth noting for this clonotype: Its antigen is still unknown. The sample holds no much larger clone one base away, and base qualities are not on file.

The material sequenced was cultured PBMCs, taken from culture after CMV antigen stimulation. The chain was built from TRBV7-2 and TRBJ2-3; the best D guess is TRBD2, with 7 bases matching. The TCR sequence derives from a human donor in good health (CMV status not recorded). Some clones in this sample may be carry-over from other donors' samples. The DNA sequence is as follows: TGTGCCAGCAGCTTCCGGGGGGCCGGCAAAGATACGCAGTATTTT. The translation is CASSFRGAGKDTQYF.